This TCR beta chain came from a study of siplizumab effects on memory and regulatory T cells. Details on this clone: Its antigen is not identified.

Whole-study findings and limits: Proliferating siplizumab-culture Tregs lacked confirmation of suppressive function. The alloreactive clones that mapped to unstimulated subsets made up only a minor fraction. Memory cells seemed less diverse than naive T cells, which also seemed major contributors to the alloresponse.

Each sample yielded approximately 92,000 assayed TCR templates. Some clones are missing from TCRdb's copy, which holds only in-frame ones; the method was immunoSEQ multiplex PCR. The sample includes under 110,000 clones, over 90% of them seen just once. The CDR3 sequence is 14 residues long. Germline assignment: CDR1 MDHEN and CDR2 SYDVKM. The V and J ends lost 6 bases and 7 bases, in that order; junction bases with no gene match: 9. This sequence joins TRBV28 and TRBJ1-5; 7 bases match TRBD1. This receptor was obtained from a human donor in good health. Sequences were obtained from non-Treg CD4+ T cells sorted from blood. Written as DNA, the CDR3 is TGTGCCAGCAGCCCTCCAGGGGGGACGCAGCCCCAGCATTTT. This translates into CASSPPGGTQPQHF.